The 16 T cell receptor beta chains listed next were all sequenced from one sample in a study of blood T cell repertoires in COVID-19. Clones were sequenced by immunoSEQ multiplex PCR, and TCRdb holds only the in-frame ones, with some missing. The sample includes 90,000 to 130,000 clones, about 79% of them seen just once. The sample was peripheral blood. The source of these receptors is a woman older than 75 with active or convalescent COVID-19.

This chain joins TRBV7-3 and TRBJ2-3; D is perhaps TRBD2 (6 bases). Germline assignment: CDR1 SGHTA and CDR2 FQGTGA. The CDR3 sequence is 18 residues long. Trimming stripped 1 base from V and 4 bases from J, with 21 bases between. In DNA, the CDR3 is TGTGCCAGCAGCTTAATCGCCGGGACTCACCGCGAGGCAGATACGCAGTATTTT. This gives the protein CASSLIAGTHREADTQYF.

The chain employs TRBV2 and TRBJ1-6; D might be TRBD1 (6 bases). V lost 7 bases, J lost 9 bases, and 13 bases lay in between. The CDR3 loop spans 13 amino acids. Germline CDR1 SNHLY, CDR2 FYNNEI. The CDR3 protein is CASKFEGVSPLHF. CDR3 bases: TGTGCCAGCAAGTTTGAGGGGGTTTCACCCCTCCACTTT.

The chain joins TRBV11-1 to TRBJ2-7; 9 bases are shared with TRBD2. The germline gives CDR1 SGHAT, CDR2 FQDESV (reference sequence). The CDR3 runs 15 residues. The V and J ends lost 5 bases and 2 bases, in that order; junction bases with no gene match: 7. In DNA, the CDR3 is TGTGCCAGCAGCCGAAGACTAGCGGACACCTACGAGCAGTACTTC. It specifies CASSRRLADTYEQYF.

The V and J genes are TRBV7-9 and TRBJ2-2; D is unresolved. V lost 1 base and J lost 7, with 7 bases in between. There are 13 residues in the CDR3. Germline assignment: CDR1 SEHNR and CDR2 FQNEAQ (reference sequence). CDR3 sequence: CASSLVRSGELFF. The CDR3 nucleotides read TGTGCCAGCAGCTTAGTCAGAAGCGGGGAGCTGTTTTTT.

This chain uses TRBV28 with TRBJ1-6, with TRBD1 matching 7 bases. The CDR3 loop spans 14 amino acids. Looked up from germline, CDR1 is MDHEN and CDR2 is SYDVKM. The trim removed 6 bases at V and 4 bases at J, leaving 3 bases unmatched. The CDR3 DNA reads TGTGCCAGCAGCCTGGGACAGTATAATTCACCCCTCCACTTT. It specifies CASSLGQYNSPLHF.

The V call is TRBV5-4, the J call TRBJ1-2; the match to TRBD1 covers 8 bases. V trimming: 3 bases; J trimming: 4 bases; junction bases outside the gene matches: 8. The CDR3 loop spans 15 amino acids. Germline V gene sequence: CDR1 SGHNT, CDR2 YYREEE (reference sequence). This CDR3 is CASSSGTGNGYGYTF. CDR3 in DNA: TGTGCCAGCAGCTCGGGGACAGGCAATGGCTATGGCTACACCTTC.

The chain joins TRBV7-8 to TRBJ1-1; no clear D gene. V was cut by 5 bases and J by 5 bases, with 15 bases left in between. The CDR3 is 14 residues long. In germline, CDR1 is SGHVS, CDR2 FQNEAQ. CDR3: CASSHSGFGTEAFF. The CDR3 bases are TGTGCCAGCAGCCATTCGGGATTTGGGACTGAAGCTTTCTTT.

The chain joins TRBV6-5 to TRBJ2-3; 9 nucleotides line up with TRBD2. There are 15 residues in the CDR3. Germline lookup yields CDR1 MNHEY and CDR2 SVGAGI. After removal of 0 bases from V and 3 bases from J, the junction contained 1 base not matched to a gene. The CDR3 loop is CASSYSAGGTDTQYF. The CDR3 bases are TGTGCCAGCAGTTACTCGGCGGGAGGGACAGATACGCAGTATTTT.

This chain links TRBV25-1 with TRBJ2-1, with D possibly TRBD2 on 6 matching bases. Germline-derived CDR1 and CDR2 are MGHDK and SYGVNS. V lost 3 bases and J lost 9, with 18 bases in between. The CDR3 runs to 15 residues. The CDR3 DNA follows: TGTGCCAGCAGTGATTACGCGGGAACACCCGGTGAGCAGTTCTTC. Its protein product is CASSDYAGTPGEQFF.

J is TRBJ2-2 and V is TRBV9; 8 bases match TRBD1. Trimming took 6 bases from V and 3 from J; bases not matched to a gene: 10. Germline V lookup: CDR1 SGDLS, CDR2 YYNGEE. The CDR3 runs to 16 residues. CDR3 region: CASNSFYRGDTGELFF. The CDR3 bases are TGTGCCAGCAACTCCTTTTACAGGGGGGACACCGGGGAGCTGTTTTTT.

In this sample, this clone turned up once. This chain joins TRBV5-1 and TRBJ1-2; D perhaps matches TRBD1 (5 bases). The CDR3 extends over 15 amino acids. Trimming cost V 0 bases and J 4 bases, with 13 bases left between them. Germline values: CDR1 SGHRS, CDR2 YFSETQ. The CDR3 here is CASSLASGRGYGYTF. The CDR3 bases are TGCGCCAGCAGCTTGGCCTCCGGGAGGGGCTATGGCTACACCTTC.

The chain combines TRBV29-1 with TRBJ1-1; the match to TRBD1 covers 8 bases. The CDR3 runs 15 residues. Trimming at V came to 4 bases and at J to 1 base, leaving 8 bases not matched to a gene. The V gene's germline CDR1 is SQVTM and CDR2 ANQGSEA. The CDR3 sequence: CSVVSQGAWNTEAFF. The CDR3 region has the DNA TGCAGCGTTGTGTCGCAGGGGGCATGGAACACTGAAGCTTTCTTT.

The gene calls are TRBV7-2 and TRBJ1-1; D uncertain. The CDR3 runs 14 residues. V was trimmed by 1 base and J by 4 bases, leaving 10 bases between them. CDR1 and CDR2 from the germline V gene are SGHTA and FQGNSA. CDR3 bases: TGTGCCAGCAGCTTAGACCCGTTCAGCACTGAAGCTTTCTTT. Encoded protein: CASSLDPFSTEAFF.

The chain links TRBV3-1 (or the pseudogene TRBV3-2) to TRBJ2-7, with 9 bases identical to TRBD2. The CDR3 sequence is 17 residues long. Trimming took 5 bases from V and 5 from J; bases not matched to a gene: 16. Germline V gene sequence: CDR1 LGHDT, CDR2 YNNKEL (reference sequence). The CDR3 protein is CASSDRGGGRSPHEQYF. The DNA for the CDR3 is TGTGCCAGCAGCGACCGCGGGGGGGGGCGTAGTCCCCACGAGCAGTACTTC.

V gene TRBV7-2 combines with J gene TRBJ1-1; TRBD1 is a possible D gene (5 bases). V was shortened by 5 bases and J by 3 bases, with 13 bases between the two germline ends. This CDR3 spans 14 amino acids. CDR1 is SGHTA and CDR2 is FQGNSA in the germline V gene. The CDR3 nucleotides read TGTGCCAGCAGCAGGACATACTCCGACACTGAAGCTTTCTTT. Translation: CASSRTYSDTEAFF.

The J gene is TRBJ2-1, the V gene TRBV4-3, with 10 bases that match TRBD1. CDR3 length equals 18 residues. Germline V gives CDR1 LGHNA, CDR2 YSLEER. J was trimmed by 7 bases and V by 2 bases; bases with no gene match: 14. DNA for the CDR3: TGCGCCAGCAGCCAATTCCGGTCTGACAGGGGGCTAGGAAATGAGCAGTTCTTC. Its translation: CASSQFRSDRGLGNEQFF.